This TCR beta chain was sequenced during a study of beta chain features in type 1 diabetes. Study-level results: Shortening of TCRB CDR3s, moderate but significant, appeared in all four CD4+ subsets of Type 1 diabetes patients.

Every isolated RNA sample was fully reverse transcribed, so sequencing captured expressed TCRB transcripts. The assay was immunoSEQ multiplex PCR, and TCRdb's table has in-frame clones only and misses some. The sample includes 100,000 to 150,000 clones, 17% of them seen just once. CDR1 is MNHEY, CDR2 SVGAGI, per germline. The CDR3 extends over 13 amino acids. Trimming stripped 2 bases from V and 7 bases from J, with 9 bases between. This clone has ten or more counts. Its target is not known. Via CD45RO/CCR7/CD25/CD127/CD95/CD27, cells of the CD4+ naive, central memory, regulatory and stem cell-like memory subsets were sorted.

The chain links TRBV6-5 to TRBJ1-5; maybe TRBD1 (6 bases). Sequences were obtained from central memory CD4+ T cells from blood. This clonotype was obtained from a young man with type 1 diabetes. The CDR3, as DNA: TGTGCCAGCAGTTACGGGGGCGGGCAGCCCCAGCATTTT. This sequence encodes CASSYGGGQPQHF.